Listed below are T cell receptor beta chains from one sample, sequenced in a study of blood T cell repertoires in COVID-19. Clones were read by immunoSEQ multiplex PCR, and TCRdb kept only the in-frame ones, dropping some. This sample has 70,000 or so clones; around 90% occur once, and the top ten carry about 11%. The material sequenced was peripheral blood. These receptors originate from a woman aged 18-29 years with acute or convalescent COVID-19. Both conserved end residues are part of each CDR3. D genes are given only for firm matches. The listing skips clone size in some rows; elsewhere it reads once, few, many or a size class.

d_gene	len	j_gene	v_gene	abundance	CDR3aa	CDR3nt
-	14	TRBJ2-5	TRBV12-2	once	CASKGLAGAETQYF	TGTGCAAGCAAGGGACTAGCGGGAGCTGAGACCCAGTACTTC
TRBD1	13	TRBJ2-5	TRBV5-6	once	CASRRTGEETQYF	TGTGCCAGCAGACGCACAGGGGAAGAGACCCAGTACTTC
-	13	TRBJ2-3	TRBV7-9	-	CASSLDIRGAQYF	TGTGCCAGCAGCTTAGATATTCGGGGTGCGCAGTATTTT
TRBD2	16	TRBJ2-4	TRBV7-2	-	CASRHTSGPNANIQYF	TGTGCCAGCAGACACACTAGCGGCCCGAACGCAAACATTCAGTACTTC
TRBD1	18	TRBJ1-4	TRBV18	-	CASSPSGQGVATNEKLFF	TGTGCCAGCTCACCTTCAGGACAGGGAGTGGCAACTAATGAAAAACTGTTTTTT
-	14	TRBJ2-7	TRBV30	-	CAWDSGLGAYEQYF	TGTGCCTGGGACTCTGGACTTGGGGCCTACGAGCAGTACTTC
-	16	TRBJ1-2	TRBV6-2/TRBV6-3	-	CASSRQEAPFNYGYTF	TGTGCCAGCAGCCGACAGGAAGCGCCATTTAACTATGGCTACACCTTC
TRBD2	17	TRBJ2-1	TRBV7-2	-	CASSFREGPLSYNEQFF	TGTGCCAGCAGCTTTAGGGAGGGCCCGCTCTCCTACAATGAGCAGTTCTTC
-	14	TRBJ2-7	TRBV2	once	CASRGAGRSYEQYF	TGTGCCAGCAGGGGGGCCGGACGCTCCTACGAGCAGTACTTC
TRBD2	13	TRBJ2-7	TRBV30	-	CAWMPSGGYEQYF	TGTGCCTGGATGCCTAGCGGGGGATACGAGCAGTACTTC
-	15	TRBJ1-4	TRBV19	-	CASRELAGTNEKLFF	TGTGCCAGCAGAGAGTTGGCGGGAACTAATGAAAAACTGTTTTTT
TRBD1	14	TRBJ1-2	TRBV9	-	CASRADRGEYGYTF	TGTGCCAGCAGGGCCGACAGGGGGGAGTATGGCTACACCTTC
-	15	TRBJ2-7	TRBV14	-	CASSQFRGLWYEQYF	TGTGCCAGCAGCCAATTTCGAGGATTGTGGTACGAGCAGTACTTC
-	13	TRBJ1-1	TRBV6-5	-	CACSFQGTSEAFF	TGTGCCTGCAGTTTCCAGGGTACCTCTGAAGCTTTCTTT
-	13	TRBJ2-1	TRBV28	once	CASSLSRAGTKFF	TGTGCCAGCAGTTTGTCCCGTGCAGGGACAAAGTTCTTC
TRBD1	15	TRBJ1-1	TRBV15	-	CATSITGQGRTEAFF	TGTGCCACCAGCATAACTGGACAGGGAAGGACTGAAGCTTTCTTT
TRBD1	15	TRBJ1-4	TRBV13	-	CASSKPGQGREKLFF	TGTGCCAGCAGCAAACCGGGACAGGGCCGGGAAAAACTGTTTTTT
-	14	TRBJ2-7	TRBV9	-	CASSVGQAAYEQYF	TGTGCCAGCAGCGTAGGGCAGGCAGCCTACGAGCAGTACTTC
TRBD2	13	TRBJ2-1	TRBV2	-	CASRRRGGSEQFF	TGTGCCAGCAGGAGGCGGGGGGGCTCTGAGCAGTTCTTC
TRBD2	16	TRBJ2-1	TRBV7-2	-	CASSHPGTSGNNEQFF	TGTGCCAGCAGCCATCCCGGGACTAGCGGGAACAATGAGCAGTTCTTC
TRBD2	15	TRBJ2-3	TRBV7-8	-	CASSSTSARTDTQYF	TGTGCCAGCAGCTCGACTAGCGCACGCACAGATACGCAGTATTTT
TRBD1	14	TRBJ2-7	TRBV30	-	CAWTLRDRAREQYF	TGTGCCTGGACGCTCCGGGACAGGGCTCGCGAGCAGTACTTC
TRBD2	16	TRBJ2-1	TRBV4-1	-	CASSQPGTSPYNEQFF	TGCGCCAGCAGCCAACCCGGGACTAGCCCCTACAATGAGCAGTTCTTC
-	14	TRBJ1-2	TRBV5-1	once	CASSLEGDSSGYTF	TGCGCCAGCAGCTTGGAAGGAGACAGCTCTGGCTACACCTTC
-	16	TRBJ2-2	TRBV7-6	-	CASSLRRGTNTGELFF	TGTGCCAGCAGCTTACGCCGGGGGACTAACACCGGGGAGCTGTTTTTT
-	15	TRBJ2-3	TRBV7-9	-	CASSLGVQVTDTQYF	TGTGCCAGCAGCTTAGGGGTTCAGGTCACAGATACGCAGTATTTT
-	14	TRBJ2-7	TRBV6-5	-	CASMAASASYEQYF	TGTGCCAGCATGGCGGCATCTGCTTCCTACGAGCAGTACTTC
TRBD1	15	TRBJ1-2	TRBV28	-	CASSPVQGAGYGYTF	TGTGCCAGCAGTCCAGTACAGGGGGCCGGCTATGGCTACACCTTC
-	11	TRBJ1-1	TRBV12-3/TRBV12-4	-	CASSWGAGAFF	TGTGCCAGCAGTTGGGGAGCAGGAGCTTTCTTT
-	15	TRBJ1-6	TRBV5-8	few	CASSFGAVENSPLHF	TGTGCCAGCAGCTTTGGGGCAGTAGAGAATTCACCCCTCCACTTT
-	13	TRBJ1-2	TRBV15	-	CATSPPGGYGYTF	TGTGCCACCAGCCCCCCGGGAGGATATGGCTACACCTTC
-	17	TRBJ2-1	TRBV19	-	CASSNEFVGVSYNEQFF	TGTGCCAGTAGTAACGAGTTCGTGGGAGTATCCTACAATGAGCAGTTCTTC
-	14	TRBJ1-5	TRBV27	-	CASSLSPDNQPQHF	TGTGCCAGCAGTTTATCCCCAGATAATCAGCCCCAGCATTTT
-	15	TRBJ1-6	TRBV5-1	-	CASSWGDRPKAPLHF	TGCGCCAGCAGCTGGGGAGACAGGCCCAAGGCACCCCTCCACTTT
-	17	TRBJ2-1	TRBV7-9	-	CASSLLSGKSSYNEQFF	TGTGCCAGCAGCTTACTGTCGGGTAAGAGCTCCTACAATGAGCAGTTCTTC